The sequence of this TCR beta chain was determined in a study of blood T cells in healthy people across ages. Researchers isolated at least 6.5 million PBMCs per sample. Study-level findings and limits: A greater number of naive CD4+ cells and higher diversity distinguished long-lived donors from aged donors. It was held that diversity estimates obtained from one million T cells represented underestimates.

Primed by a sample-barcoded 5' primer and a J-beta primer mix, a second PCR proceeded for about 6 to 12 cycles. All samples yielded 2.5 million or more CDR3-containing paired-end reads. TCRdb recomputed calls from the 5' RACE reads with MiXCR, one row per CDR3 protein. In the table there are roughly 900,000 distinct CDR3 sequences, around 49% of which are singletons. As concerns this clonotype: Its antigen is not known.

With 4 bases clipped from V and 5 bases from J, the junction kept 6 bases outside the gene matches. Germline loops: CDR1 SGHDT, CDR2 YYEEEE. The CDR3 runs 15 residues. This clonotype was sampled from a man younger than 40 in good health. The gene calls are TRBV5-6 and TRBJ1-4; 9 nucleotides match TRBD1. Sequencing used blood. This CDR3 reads CASSARDRVNEKLFF. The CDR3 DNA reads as TGTGCCAGCAGCGCCAGGGACAGGGTGAATGAAAAACTGTTTTTT.